This T cell receptor beta chain stems from a study of T-cell memory formation after mild COVID-19. Turning to the study itself: TCR clusters showed largely donor specificity.

TCR alpha and TCR beta cDNA libraries carrying sample barcodes and UMIs were produced by 5'RACE using constant-segment primers. TCRdb analysed the 5' RACE reads with MiXCR anew, one entry per CDR3 protein. The sample lists some 310,000 distinct CDR3 sequences, 20% to 25% occurring once. CDR3 size: 12 residues. The germline gives CDR1 MNHEY, CDR2 SVGEGT. V shed 6 bases and J shed 6 bases, with 8 bases lying between them. Findings and caveats of the study: Shrinking CD4+ clones were chiefly CM and EM; CD8+ ones were chiefly EMRA. Later expanders leaned CD4+, whereas clones that contracted between day 15 and 85 were balanced CD4/CD8.

This clonotype was counted only a few times. Its specificity is unknown. This TCR was sampled from a man between 18 and 35 years old who had mild COVID-19 (a few samples of this study predate the infection). Cell type and time point are not known. This rearrangement joins TRBV6-2 or TRBV6-3 to TRBJ2-2, with D possibly being TRBD1 (5 bases). Sequenced material: PBMCs or a T cell subset sorted from them (not recorded which). CDR3 loop: CASRVQAGELFF. CDR3 nucleotides: TGTGCCAGCAGAGTACAGGCCGGGGAGCTGTTTTTT.